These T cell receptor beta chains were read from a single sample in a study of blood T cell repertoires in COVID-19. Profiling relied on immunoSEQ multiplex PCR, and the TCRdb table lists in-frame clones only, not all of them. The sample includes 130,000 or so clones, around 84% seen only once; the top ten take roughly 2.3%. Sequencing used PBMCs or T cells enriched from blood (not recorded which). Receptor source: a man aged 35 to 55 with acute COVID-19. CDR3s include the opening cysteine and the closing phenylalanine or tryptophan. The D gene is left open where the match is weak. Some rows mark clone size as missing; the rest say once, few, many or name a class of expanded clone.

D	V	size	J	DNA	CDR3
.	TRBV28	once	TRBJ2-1	TGTGCCAGCAGTACCCAGGGCCAGAGCTCCTACAATGAGCAGTTCTTC	CASSTQGQSSYNEQFF
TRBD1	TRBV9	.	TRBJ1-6	TGTGCCAGCAGCGAAGTACAATACGGGACAGTCCAATCACCCCTCCACTTT	CASSEVQYGTVQSPLHF
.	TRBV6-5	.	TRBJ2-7	TGTGCCAGCAGTTACTCGAGTAGCCCACTCCACTACGAGCAGTACTTC	CASSYSSSPLHYEQYF
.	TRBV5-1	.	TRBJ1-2	TGCGCCAGCAGTTTGAGAGGGAATAACTATGGCTACACCTTC	CASSLRGNNYGYTF
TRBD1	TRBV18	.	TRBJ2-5	TGTGCCAGCTCGCCCGGGACAGGGCACCAAGAGACCCAGTACTTC	CASSPGTGHQETQYF
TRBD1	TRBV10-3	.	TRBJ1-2	TGTGCCATCAGTGAGGGGACAGGGAATGGCTACACCTTC	CAISEGTGNGYTF
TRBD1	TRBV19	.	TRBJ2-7	TGTGCCAGTAGTCCGGGACAGGGGGCCTACGAGCAGTACTTC	CASSPGQGAYEQYF
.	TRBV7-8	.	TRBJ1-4	TGTGCCAGCAGCCCTCAGCGGGTTGGAGAAAAACTGTTTTTT	CASSPQRVGEKLFF
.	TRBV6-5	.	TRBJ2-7	TGTGCCAGCCGCCCTGGCTTCTACGAGCAGTACTTC	CASRPGFYEQYF
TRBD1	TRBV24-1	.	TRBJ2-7	TGTGCCACCAGTGATTCAAGACAGGGGAGGAACGAGCAGTACTTC	CATSDSRQGRNEQYF
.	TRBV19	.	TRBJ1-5	TGTGCCAGTAGTATTGGCCCATTCAATCAGCCCCAGCATTTT	CASSIGPFNQPQHF
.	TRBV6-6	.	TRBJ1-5	TGTGCCAGCAGGAACGGGGATCAGCCCCAGCATTTT	CASRNGDQPQHF
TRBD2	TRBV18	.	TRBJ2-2	TGTGCCAGCTCACTTTTCCCGGGAGGCAACACCGGGGAGCTGTTTTTT	CASSLFPGGNTGELFF
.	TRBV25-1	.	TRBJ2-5	TGTGCCAGCAGTGATCCCAGGTACCAAGAGACCCAGTACTTC	CASSDPRYQETQYF
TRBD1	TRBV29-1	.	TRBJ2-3	TGCAGCGTCCGTGGGACAGGGGTTAGCACAGATACGCAGTATTTT	CSVRGTGVSTDTQYF
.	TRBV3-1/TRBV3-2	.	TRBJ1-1	TGTGCCAGCAGCGCCCAGCACAGGAACACTGAAGCTTTCTTT	CASSAQHRNTEAFF
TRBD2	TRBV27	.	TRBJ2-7	TGTGCCAGCAGCCGGGGGGGTTACGAGCAGTACTTC	CASSRGGYEQYF
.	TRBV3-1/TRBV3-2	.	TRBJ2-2	TGTGCCAGCTGGCGACCCGGGGGCGGGGAGCTGTTTTTT	CASWRPGGGELFF
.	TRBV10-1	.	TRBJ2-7	TGCGCCAGCCTTCGACGGGTCTACGAGCAGTACTTC	CASLRRVYEQYF
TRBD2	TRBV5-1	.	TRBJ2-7	TGCGCCAGCAGCGGCGGGAGGACCCCTTACTCCTACGAGCAGTACTTC	CASSGGRTPYSYEQYF
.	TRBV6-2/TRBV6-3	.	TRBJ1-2	TGTGCCAGCAGGCCTGACAGTGTGGGAGGCTACACCTTC	CASRPDSVGGYTF